A single sample gave rise to the 7 T cell receptor beta chains below, sequenced in a study of blood T cell repertoires in COVID-19. Using immunoSEQ multiplex PCR, the repertoire was profiled, and TCRdb retains in-frame clones only, with some absent. Of 40,000 to 50,000 clones listed, roughly nine tenths are singletons. Sequenced input: peripheral blood. The receptors originated from a human donor in a cohort sampled during active COVID-19.

The rearrangement uses TRBV19 and TRBJ1-3; maybe TRBD1 (6 bases). The germline V gene encodes CDR1 LNHDA and CDR2 SQIVND (reference sequence). The length of the CDR3 is 14 residues. The V end was cut by 5 bases, the J end by 10 bases, with 18 bases between. The CDR3 nucleotides are TGTGCCAGTAGTCCCTATGGGGGCCGGCAAACCATATATTTT. Its protein product is CASSPYGGRQTIYF.

This sequence joins TRBV5-5 and TRBJ1-4; the D is unclear. Germline V gene lookup returns CDR1 SGHKS and CDR2 YYEKEE (reference sequence). V gave up 2 bases and J gave up 4 bases, with 12 bases separating them. CDR3 length: 15 residues. The CDR3 is CASSFATQYNEKLFF. In DNA, the CDR3 is TGTGCCAGCAGCTTCGCGACACAATATAATGAAAAACTGTTTTTT.

This clone was observed once. The chain uses TRBV7-2 and TRBJ2-5; weak D call: TRBD1 (5 bases). The CDR3 length is 16 residues. Germline values: CDR1 SGHTA, CDR2 FQGNSA. The V end lost 2 bases, the J end lost 1 base, and 14 bases lay between the germline ends. CDR3: CASSLNSWGPQETQYF. CDR3 bases: TGTGCCAGCAGCTTAAATTCGTGGGGCCCCCAAGAGACCCAGTACTTC. Full variable domain (rest looked up from reference TRBV7-2 and TRBJ2-5): GAGVSQSPSNKVTEKGKDVELRCDPISGHTALYWYRQSLGQGLEFLIYFQGNSAPDKSGLPSDRFSAERTGGSVSTLTIQRTQQEDSAVYLCASSLNSWGPQETQYFGPGTRLLVL.

V is TRBV5-5 and J is TRBJ1-5; 8 positions match TRBD1. The V and J ends lost 0 bases and 6 bases, in that order; junction bases with no gene match: 5. There are 15 residues in the CDR3. The germline V gene encodes CDR1 SGHKS and CDR2 YYEKEE (reference sequence). The CDR3 loop reads CASSLGEQGGQPQHF. Written as DNA, the CDR3 is TGTGCCAGCAGCTTGGGGGAACAGGGGGGTCAGCCCCAGCATTTT.

V is TRBV5-4 and J is TRBJ2-3; 7 nucleotides agree with TRBD2. The CDR3 extends over 14 amino acids. The V and J ends lost 4 bases and 6 bases, in that order; junction bases with no gene match: 8. Germline CDR1 is SGHNT and CDR2 is YYREEE (reference sequence). The CDR3 DNA reads as TGTGCCAGCAGCCCCGGGCAGGGAGGGGATACGCAGTATTTT. Encoded protein: CASSPGQGGDTQYF.

This chain links TRBV11-3 with TRBJ2-7, with a possible D match to TRBD1 (6 bases). This CDR3 is 14 amino acids long. Per the germline V gene, CDR1 is SGHNT and CDR2 is YENEEA. V lost 4 bases and J lost 2, with 12 bases in between. The CDR3 DNA sequence: TGTGCCAGCAGCTCTGGGGCAGGGGCCTACGAGCAGTACTTC. Amino acids: CASSSGAGAYEQYF.

The rearrangement links TRBV25-1 to TRBJ1-1; D is perhaps TRBD1 (5 bases). The CDR3 is 13 residues long. With 2 bases removed from V and 3 bases from J, the gap between germline ends came to 7 bases. CDR1 MGHDK and CDR2 SYGVNS come from the germline V gene. DNA for the CDR3: TGTGCCAGCAGTGAAGGGGGGTACACTGAAGCTTTCTTT. Amino acid sequence: CASSEGGYTEAFF.